These T cell receptor beta chains were read from a single sample in a study of blood T cell repertoires in COVID-19. Using immunoSEQ multiplex PCR, the repertoire was profiled, and TCRdb retains in-frame clones only, with some absent. The sample has 100,000 to 150,000 clones; around nine tenths are singletons. The sample comprised peripheral blood. The receptors were gathered from a woman in her 70s with COVID-19, enrolled during active disease. CDR3s include the opening cysteine and the closing phenylalanine or tryptophan. The D gene is left open where the match is weak. Only part of the rows carry a size: once, few, many, or a class if the clone is expanded.

D,V,J,length,size,DNA,CDR3
-,TRBV2,TRBJ1-3,16,-,TGTGCCAGCAGTAGCGGATGGAGGGTCTCTGGAAACACCATATATTTT,CASSSGWRVSGNTIYF
-,TRBV21-1,TRBJ1-5,17,-,TGTGCCAGCAGCAAAAATACAGCCTTCCATAGCAATCAGCCCCAGCATTTT,CASSKNTAFHSNQPQHF
-,TRBV6-1,TRBJ2-7,15,-,TGTGCCAGCAGTGAAGTTGTCGGGAGAACCTACGAGCAGTACTTC,CASSEVVGRTYEQYF
TRBD2,TRBV5-5,TRBJ2-1,15,once,TGTGCCAGCGGAATCGCACTAGCGGCATCTAATGAGCAGTTCTTC,CASGIALAASNEQFF
TRBD1,TRBV15,TRBJ1-5,18,-,TGTGCCACCGGTCCCCCGGACAGGGGGCCGTGGGGCAATCAGCCCCAGCATTTT,CATGPPDRGPWGNQPQHF
-,TRBV10-1,TRBJ2-2,16,-,TGCGCCAGCAGTGAGCCGGGGAGTAGGGACACCGGGGAGCTGTTTTTT,CASSEPGSRDTGELFF
TRBD1,TRBV18,TRBJ2-7,15,-,TGTGCCAGCTCACCCGGACAGGGGGCAACCTACGAGCAGTACTTC,CASSPGQGATYEQYF
TRBD2,TRBV7-8,TRBJ2-1,15,-,TGTGCCAGCAGCTTAACTAGCGGGGCTTACAATGAGCAGTTCTTC,CASSLTSGAYNEQFF
-,TRBV7-9,TRBJ1-1,14,-,TGTGCCAGCAGCTTAAGACGGGGAAACACTGAAGCTTTCTTT,CASSLRRGNTEAFF
-,TRBV20-1,TRBJ1-1,11,-,TGCAGTGCGAACACGAACACTGAAGCTTTCTTT,CSANTNTEAFF
TRBD1,TRBV28,TRBJ1-1,16,-,TGTGCCAGCCCCCCCGGGACAGGGGGCGCTAACACTGAAGCTTTCTTT,CASPPGTGGANTEAFF
-,TRBV30,TRBJ1-1,15,-,TGTGCCTGGAGGGGACGGGGGGAGGGCCCATTACAAGCTTTCTTT,CAWRGRGEGPLQAFF
-,TRBV28,TRBJ1-6,13,-,TGTGCCAGCAGTTTAGAGTATAATTCACCCCTCCACTTT,CASSLEYNSPLHF
-,TRBV29-1,TRBJ1-5,13,-,TGCAGCGTCCGTCAGGGGACCAATCAGCCCCAGCATTTT,CSVRQGTNQPQHF
TRBD1,TRBV3-1/TRBV3-2,TRBJ1-5,13,-,TGTGCCAGCAGCTCCAGGGGGAATCAGCCCCAGCATTTT,CASSSRGNQPQHF
TRBD2,TRBV3-1/TRBV3-2,TRBJ2-2,24,-,TGTGCCAGCAGCCCTCCAAGGACTAGCGGGGGCCTTACCGGTCGGCCCCTGAACACCGGGGAGCTGTTTTTT,CASSPPRTSGGLTGRPLNTGELFF
-,TRBV21-1,TRBJ2-5,16,-,TGTGCCAGCAGCGCCCGACAGGGGGCAGCCCAAGAGACCCAGTACTTC,CASSARQGAAQETQYF
-,TRBV4-1,TRBJ1-1,14,-,TGCGCCAGCAGCCCCTTACAGAGGAACACTGAAGCTTTCTTT,CASSPLQRNTEAFF
TRBD1,TRBV28,TRBJ1-1,11,-,TGTGCCAGCAGGACGACAGGGGAAGCTTTCTTT,CASRTTGEAFF
-,TRBV7-9,TRBJ1-1,15,-,TGTGCCAGCAGCTTAAGATCGAGGGGAGGCACTGAAGCTTTCTTT,CASSLRSRGGTEAFF
-,TRBV6-6,TRBJ1-4,15,few,TGTGCCAGCAGTCATAAACAGGGAAAAAGCGAAAAACTGTTTTTT,CASSHKQGKSEKLFF
-,TRBV5-5,TRBJ1-5,16,-,TGTGCCAGCAGCCTGGGGGAGGGGAGACTTGATCAGCCCCAGCATTTT,CASSLGEGRLDQPQHF
-,TRBV11-1,TRBJ1-3,13,-,TGTGCCAGCAGCAGAGACAGAGGAAACACCATATATTTT,CASSRDRGNTIYF
-,TRBV2,TRBJ1-3,17,-,TGTGCCAGCAGCGCGGAAGGGGGGGGCTTCTCTGGAAACACCATATATTTT,CASSAEGGGFSGNTIYF
-,TRBV6-1,TRBJ1-2,16,few,TGTGCCAGCAGTGAATCGTGGAGGAGATATGACTATGGCTACACCTTC,CASSESWRRYDYGYTF
TRBD1,TRBV18,TRBJ2-1,14,-,TGTGCCAGCTCATACGGGACAGGGATCAATGAGCAGTTCTTC,CASSYGTGINEQFF
TRBD1,TRBV7-3,TRBJ2-1,15,-,TGTGCCAGCAGCGACCTACGGGACAGGTACAATGAGCAGTTCTTC,CASSDLRDRYNEQFF
TRBD1,TRBV29-1,TRBJ1-1,13,few,TGCAGCGTCGGACAGGGGGGGAACACTGAAGCTTTCTTT,CSVGQGGNTEAFF
-,TRBV15,TRBJ1-2,15,-,TGTGCCACCAGCAGGGGGACGGGACTTAACTATGGCTACACCTTC,CATSRGTGLNYGYTF